These 22 T cell receptor beta chains were sequenced from one sample in a study of CD8 T cells in ankylosing spondylitis. TCRdb reanalysed the 5' RACE reads using MiXCR and keeps one entry per CDR3 protein. The profile shows 150,000 to 200,000 distinct CDR3 sequences, roughly 20% of them singletons. Specimen: blood, either unsorted or a sorted T cell fraction (not recorded which). Receptors originate from a male donor aged 10-35 years with ankylosing spondylitis or in good health (not recorded which).

The chain is built from TRBV20-1 and TRBJ2-3; a possible D gene is TRBD1 (5 bases). The length of the CDR3 is 12 residues. V was clipped by 6 bases and J by 0 bases, with 7 bases between them. Germline V CDR1 and CDR2: DFQATT, SNEGSKA (reference sequence). The CDR3 loop reads CSAGHSTDTQYF. In nucleotides, the CDR3 is TGCAGTGCGGGGCATAGCACAGATACGCAGTATTTT.

The chain links TRBV6-2 or TRBV6-3 to TRBJ2-1; D remains ambiguous. CDR1 MNHEY and CDR2 SVGEGT come from the germline V gene. V was pared by 7 bases and J by 5 bases, with 12 bases between. The CDR3 runs to 13 residues. CDR3 nucleotide sequence: TGTGCCAGCACCACACAGCAAAACAATGAGCAGTTCTTC. It encodes CASTTQQNNEQFF.

The chain carries TRBV12-2 and TRBJ2-5. TRBV12-2 is marked as a pseudogene. This CDR3 has 13 amino acids. The CDR3 DNA follows: TGTGCACCGAACAGATGGTACCAAGAGACCCAGTACTTC. As protein: CAPNRWYQETQYF.

This clonotype was seen a handful of times. This chain joins TRBV12-3 or TRBV12-4 and TRBJ2-7; 8 bases fit TRBD2. V was pared by 8 bases and J by 2 bases, with 8 bases of the junction left unmatched. The CDR3 has 14 residues. The CDR3 reads CASALVGGAYEQYF. The DNA of the CDR3 is TGTGCCAGCGCTCTTGTCGGGGGGGCCTACGAGCAGTACTTC.

This clonotype was counted only a few times. This chain uses TRBV10-3 with TRBJ1-5, with D uncertain. The CDR3 sequence is 12 residues long. Looked up from germline, CDR1 is ENHRY and CDR2 is SYGVKD. V lost 6 bases to trimming and J lost 3 bases, with 6 bases between them. In nucleotides, the CDR3 is TGTGCCATCAGCATTACCAATCAGCCCCAGCATTTT. It is translated as CAISITNQPQHF.

This clonotype was seen ten or more times. The chain uses TRBV18 and TRBJ2-1; D ambiguous. Looked up from germline, CDR1 is KGHSH and CDR2 is LQKENI. The CDR3 runs 15 residues. Trimming took 5 bases from V and 7 from J, leaving 18 bases between them. CDR3 DNA: TGTGCCAGCTCATTTTCCACAAATAAAGGGAATGAGCAGTTCTTC. Translated, it gives CASSFSTNKGNEQFF.

At least ten counts were recorded for this clonotype. This chain links TRBV20-1 with TRBJ2-1; TRBD1 or TRBD2 may be the D gene (5 bases each). Trimming removed 6 bases at V and 0 bases at J, with 9 bases between. The CDR3 runs 13 residues. CDR1 is DFQATT and CDR2 is SNEGSKA in the germline V gene (reference sequence). CDR3 amino acids: CSAGTPSYNEQFF. The CDR3 coding sequence is TGCAGTGCCGGGACCCCCTCCTACAATGAGCAGTTCTTC.

The chain joins TRBV6-5 to TRBJ2-1; D is undetermined. CDR1 and CDR2 (germline): MNHEY, SVGAGI. Between the trimmed V and J ends, which lost 10 bases and 0 bases, there was a span of 13 bases. The CDR3 sequence is 14 residues long. CDR3 in amino acids: CATLDPSSYNEQFF. In DNA, the CDR3 is TGTGCCACCCTCGACCCTAGCTCCTACAATGAGCAGTTCTTC.

This clonotype was observed many times. The chain couples TRBV10-3 to TRBJ2-5; 7 bases map to TRBD2. The CDR3 is 15 amino acids. Trimming cost V 4 bases and J 5 bases; bases outside gene matches: 10. Germline V CDR1 and CDR2: ENHRY, SYGVKD. CDR3 in amino acids: CAISGGGSRQETQYF. The CDR3 DNA sequence: TGTGCCATCAGTGGAGGCGGGAGTAGGCAGGAGACCCAGTACTTC.

This clonotype was counted at least ten times. CDR3 loop: CSVAGSGSGERATDTQYF. The CDR3 coding sequence is TGCAGCGTTGCGGGTAGCGGGAGCGGAGAGAGGGCCACAGATACGCAGTATTTT. The chain carries TRBV29-1 and TRBJ2-3; 9 bases match TRBD2. CDR3 length: 18 residues. Germline V gene lookup returns CDR1 SQVTM and CDR2 ANQGSEA. J gave up 2 bases and V 4 bases, and 16 bases lay outside the gene matches.

Many counts were recorded for this clonotype. This sequence joins TRBV5-1 and TRBJ2-1; 12 nucleotides agree with TRBD1. With V trimmed by 3 bases and J by 9 bases, 7 bases remained unmatched. Germline V lookup: CDR1 SGHRS, CDR2 YFSETQ. This CDR3 contains 15 residues. The CDR3 loop reads CASSSLGTGGSEQFF. Written as DNA, the CDR3 is TGCGCCAGCAGCTCCCTGGGGACAGGGGGCAGTGAGCAGTTCTTC.

This clonotype was recorded many times. An end of the junction does not agree with germline; a read error may underlie this. V is TRBV10-3 and J is TRBJ1-1, with TRBD1 matching over 8 bases. Germline CDR1 reads ENHRY; CDR2 reads SYGVKD. The CDR3 has 14 amino acids. In DNA, the CDR3 is TGTGCCATCCTTGCGACCGAGACAGGGGCTGAAGCCTTCTTT. Translated, it gives CAILATETGAEAFF.

J is TRBJ2-7 and V is TRBV28, with TRBD2 as a possible D gene (5 bases). Germline lookup yields CDR1 MDHEN and CDR2 SYDVKM. The CDR3 extends over 13 amino acids. Trimming cost V 10 bases and J 1 base, with 14 bases left between them. CDR3 sequence reads: CATTSGISYEQYF. The CDR3 DNA reads as TGTGCCACCACCTCCGGGATATCCTACGAGCAGTACTTC.

This clonotype was found many times. The chain couples TRBV14 to TRBJ2-1, with D possibly called TRBD1 or TRBD2 (6 bases each). The CDR3 contains 12 residues. Germline CDR1 is SGHDN and CDR2 is FVKESK. The V gene lost 3 bases and the J gene lost 9 bases, with 9 bases spanning the gap. The CDR3 region is CASSQGGGEQFF. For the CDR3, the DNA is TGTGCCAGCAGCCAGGGGGGCGGTGAGCAGTTCTTC.

This clonotype was seen at least ten times. This rearrangement joins TRBV7-6 to TRBJ1-1; tentatively, D is TRBD1 (6 bases). Germline assignment: CDR1 SGHVS and CDR2 FNYEAQ. V lost 5 bases and J 0 bases, leaving 19 bases between the germline ends. This CDR3 is 17 amino acids long. CDR3 bases: TGTGCCAGCAGCCCGACGAGGACAGTCTACATGAACACTGAAGCTTTCTTT. Protein: CASSPTRTVYMNTEAFF.

This clonotype was seen repeatedly, ten times or more. The chain employs TRBV5-1 and TRBJ2-1; D is undetermined. With 3 bases removed from V and 6 bases from J, the gap between germline ends came to 13 bases. This CDR3 has 14 residues. Germline V gives CDR1 SGHRS, CDR2 YFSETQ. DNA of the CDR3: TGCGCCAGCAGCTCTCACATAACCCCCAATGAGCAGTTCTTC. This encodes CASSSHITPNEQFF. Complete variable domain (other parts from reference TRBV5-1 and TRBJ2-1): KAGVTQTPRYLIKTRGQQVTLSCSPISGHRSVSWYQQTPGQGLQFLFEYFSETQRNKGNFPGRFSGRQFSNSRSEMNVSTLELGDSALYLCASSSHITPNEQFFGPGTRLTVL.

The rearrangement links TRBV12-3 or TRBV12-4 to TRBJ2-7; no firm D call. CDR3 size: 12 residues. V lost 3 bases to trimming and J lost 3 bases, with 6 bases between them. For the CDR3, the DNA is TGTGCCAGCAGTTTGTCAGGCTACGAGCAGTACGTC. The encoded protein is CASSLSGYEQYV.

The chain uses TRBV28 and TRBJ2-5; TRBD2 might be the D (6 bases). Germline V gives CDR1 MDHEN, CDR2 SYDVKM. The CDR3 is made up of 15 amino acids. Trimming removed 8 bases from V and 5 bases from J, with 21 bases in between. The CDR3 protein is CASYGGSSSWETQYF. In nucleotides, the CDR3 is TGTGCCAGCTATGGGGGGTCCTCTTCCTGGGAGACCCAGTACTTC.

Ten or more counts support this clonotype. V and J are TRBV2 and TRBJ2-1; D not certain. Germline V gene lookup returns CDR1 SNHLY and CDR2 FYNNEI. V was trimmed by 1 base and J by 0 bases, leaving 10 bases between them. The CDR3 is made up of 16 amino acids. CDR3 DNA sequence: TGTGCCAGCAGTGAAGTGGTAGCCCTCTCCTACAATGAGCAGTTCTTC. It codes for CASSEVVALSYNEQFF.

This chain connects TRBV27 to TRBJ2-2; 8 bases agree with TRBD1. After removal of 6 bases from V and 7 bases from J, the junction contained 4 bases not matched to a gene. Germline values: CDR1 MNHEY, CDR2 SMNVEV (reference sequence). CDR3 length: 13 amino acids. In DNA, the CDR3 is TGTGCCAGCAGAAGGACAGGGTTCGGGGAGCTGTTTTTT. Its translation: CASRRTGFGELFF.

This clonotype was detected ten times or more. V and J are TRBV30 and TRBJ2-7; 11 nucleotides match TRBD1. Germline CDR1 is GTSNPN and CDR2 is SVGIG (reference sequence). The CDR3 covers 15 residues. CDR3 protein: CAGQGALSNSYEQYF. The DNA of the CDR3 is TGTGCTGGACAGGGGGCACTATCTAACTCCTACGAGCAGTACTTC.

This clonotype occurred many times. V is TRBV28 and J is TRBJ1-2; D ambiguous. Germline values: CDR1 MDHEN, CDR2 SYDVKM. V lost 7 bases to trimming and J lost 4 bases, with 10 bases between them. CDR3 length: 12 amino acids. CDR3 loop: CASNFLTYGYTF. CDR3 nucleotide sequence: TGTGCCAGCAACTTTTTAACCTATGGCTACACCTTC.